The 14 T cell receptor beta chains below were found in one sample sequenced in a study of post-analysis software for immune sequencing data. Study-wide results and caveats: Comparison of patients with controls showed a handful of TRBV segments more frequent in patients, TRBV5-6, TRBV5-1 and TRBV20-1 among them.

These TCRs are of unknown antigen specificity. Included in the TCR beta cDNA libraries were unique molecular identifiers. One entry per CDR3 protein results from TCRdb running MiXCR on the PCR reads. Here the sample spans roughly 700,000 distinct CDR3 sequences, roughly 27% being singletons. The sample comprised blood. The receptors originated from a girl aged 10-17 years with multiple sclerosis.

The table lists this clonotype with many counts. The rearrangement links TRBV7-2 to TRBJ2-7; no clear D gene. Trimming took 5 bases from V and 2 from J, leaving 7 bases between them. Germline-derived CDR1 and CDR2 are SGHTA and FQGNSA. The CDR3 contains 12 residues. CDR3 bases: TGTGCCAGCAGCCCCACAGCCTACGAGCAGTACTTC. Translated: CASSPTAYEQYF.

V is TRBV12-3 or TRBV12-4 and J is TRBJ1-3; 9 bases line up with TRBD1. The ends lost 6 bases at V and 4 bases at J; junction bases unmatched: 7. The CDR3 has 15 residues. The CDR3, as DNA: TGTGCCAGCAGACATGGACAGGGGCTAGGAAACACCATATATTTT. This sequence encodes CASRHGQGLGNTIYF.

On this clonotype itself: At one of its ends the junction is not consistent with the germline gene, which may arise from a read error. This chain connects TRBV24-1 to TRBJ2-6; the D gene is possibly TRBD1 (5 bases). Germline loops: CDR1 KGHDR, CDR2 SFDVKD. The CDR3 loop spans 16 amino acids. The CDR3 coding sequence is TGTGCCACCAGTGATTCGGAGAATTCTGGGGCCGACGTCCTGACTTTC. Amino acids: CATSDSENSGADVLTF.

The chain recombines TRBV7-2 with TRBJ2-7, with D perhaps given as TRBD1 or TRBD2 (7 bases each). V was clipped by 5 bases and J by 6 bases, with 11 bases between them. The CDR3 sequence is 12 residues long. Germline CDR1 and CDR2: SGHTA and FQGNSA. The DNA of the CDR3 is TGTGCCAGCAGCCCAGGGGGGGCCGAGCAGTACTTC. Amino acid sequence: CASSPGGAEQYF.

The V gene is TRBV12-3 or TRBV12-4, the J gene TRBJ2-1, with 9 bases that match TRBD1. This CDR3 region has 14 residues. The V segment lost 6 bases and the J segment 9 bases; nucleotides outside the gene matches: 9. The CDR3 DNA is TGTGCCAGCAGGGCAGGGACAGGGAATCCTGAGCAGTTCTTC. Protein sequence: CASRAGTGNPEQFF.

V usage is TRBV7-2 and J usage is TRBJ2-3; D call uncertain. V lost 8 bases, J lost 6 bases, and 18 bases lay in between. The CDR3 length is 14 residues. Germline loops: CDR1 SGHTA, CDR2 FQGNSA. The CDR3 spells CASSTYPVFDTQYF. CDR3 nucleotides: TGTGCCAGCTCAACATACCCGGTGTTTGATACGCAGTATTTT.

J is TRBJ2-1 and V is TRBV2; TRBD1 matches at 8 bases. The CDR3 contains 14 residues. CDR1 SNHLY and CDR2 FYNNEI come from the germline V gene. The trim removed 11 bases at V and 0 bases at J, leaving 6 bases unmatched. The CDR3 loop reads CAGRQGFSYNEQFF. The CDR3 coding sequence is TGTGCCGGCCGACAGGGGTTCTCCTACAATGAGCAGTTCTTC.

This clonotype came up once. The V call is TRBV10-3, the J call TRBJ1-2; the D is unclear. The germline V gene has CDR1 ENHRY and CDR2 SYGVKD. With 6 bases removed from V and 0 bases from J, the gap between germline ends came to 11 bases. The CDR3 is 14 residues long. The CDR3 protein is CAIRETEANYGYTF. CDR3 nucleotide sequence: TGTGCCATCAGGGAGACGGAAGCTAACTATGGCTACACCTTC.

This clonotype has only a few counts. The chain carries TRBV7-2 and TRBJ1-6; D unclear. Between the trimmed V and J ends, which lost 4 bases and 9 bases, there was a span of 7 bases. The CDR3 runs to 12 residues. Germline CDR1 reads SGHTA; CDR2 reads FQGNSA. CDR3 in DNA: TGTGCCAGCAGCTCAATAGGTTCACCCCTCCACTTT. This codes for CASSSIGSPLHF.

CDR3 sequence reads: CSARSGNSYNEQFF. CDR3 sequence (DNA): TGCAGTGCTAGATCCGGGAACTCCTACAATGAGCAGTTCTTC. V and J are TRBV20-1 and TRBJ2-1; a weak D match, TRBD2 (5 bases). CDR3 size: 14 residues. CDR1 and CDR2 from the germline V gene are DFQATT and SNEGSKA (reference sequence). With 2 bases removed from V and 0 bases from J, the gap between germline ends came to 8 bases.

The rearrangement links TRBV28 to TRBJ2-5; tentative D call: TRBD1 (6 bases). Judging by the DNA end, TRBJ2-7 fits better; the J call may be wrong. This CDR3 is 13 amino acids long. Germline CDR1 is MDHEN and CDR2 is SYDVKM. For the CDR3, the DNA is TGTGCCAGCAGTGCGCCGGACAGCTACGAGCAGTACTTC. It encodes CASSAPDSYEQYF.

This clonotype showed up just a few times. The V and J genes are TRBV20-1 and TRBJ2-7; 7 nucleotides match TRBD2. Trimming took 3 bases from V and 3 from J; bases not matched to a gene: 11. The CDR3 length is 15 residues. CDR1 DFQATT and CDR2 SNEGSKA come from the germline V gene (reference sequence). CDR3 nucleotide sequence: TGCAGTGCTAGCTCCTCTGCGGGAGTATTCTACGAGCAGTACTTC. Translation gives CSASSSAGVFYEQYF.

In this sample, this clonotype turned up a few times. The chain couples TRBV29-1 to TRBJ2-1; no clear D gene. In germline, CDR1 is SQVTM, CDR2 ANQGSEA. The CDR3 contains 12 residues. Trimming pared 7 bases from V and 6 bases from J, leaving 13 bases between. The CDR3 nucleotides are TGCAGCGCAAAGACCGATGCCAATGAGCAGTTCTTC. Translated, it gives CSAKTDANEQFF.

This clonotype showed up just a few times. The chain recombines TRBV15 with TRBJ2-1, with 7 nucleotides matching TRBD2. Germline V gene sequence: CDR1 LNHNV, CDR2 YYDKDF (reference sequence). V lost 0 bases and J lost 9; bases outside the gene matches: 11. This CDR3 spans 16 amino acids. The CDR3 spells CATSRDLGPGEGEQFF. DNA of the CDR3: TGTGCCACCAGCAGAGATCTGGGTCCGGGGGAGGGTGAGCAGTTCTTC. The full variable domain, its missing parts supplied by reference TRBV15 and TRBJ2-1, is DAMVIQNPRYQVTQFGKPVTLSCSQTLNHNVMYWYQQKSSQAPKLLFHYYDKDFNNEADTPDNFQSRRPNTSFCFLDIRSPGLGDTAMYLCATSRDLGPGEGEQFFGPGTRLTVL.